This T cell receptor (beta chain) was recovered during a study of T cell changes during pregnancy in multiple sclerosis. Here immunoSEQ multiplex PCR was the method, and the copy in TCRdb shows in-frame clones only, minus some. Of roughly 51,000 clones listed, approximately 94% are singletons. The sequence was collected from a female donor with multiple sclerosis, enrolled in a pregnancy study. This specimen was CD8+ T cells from peripheral blood mononuclear cells, taken before pregnancy.

CDR3 coding DNA: TGTGCCAGCAGTGAAGAGGTACAGGACCACTATGGCTACACCTTC. This translates into CASSEEVQDHYGYTF. This chain connects TRBV6-1 to TRBJ1-2; D might be TRBD1 (5 bases). Germline V gene data show CDR1 as MNHNS and CDR2 as SASEGT. The length of the CDR3 is 15 residues. Trimming stripped 1 base from V and 3 bases from J, with 12 bases between.